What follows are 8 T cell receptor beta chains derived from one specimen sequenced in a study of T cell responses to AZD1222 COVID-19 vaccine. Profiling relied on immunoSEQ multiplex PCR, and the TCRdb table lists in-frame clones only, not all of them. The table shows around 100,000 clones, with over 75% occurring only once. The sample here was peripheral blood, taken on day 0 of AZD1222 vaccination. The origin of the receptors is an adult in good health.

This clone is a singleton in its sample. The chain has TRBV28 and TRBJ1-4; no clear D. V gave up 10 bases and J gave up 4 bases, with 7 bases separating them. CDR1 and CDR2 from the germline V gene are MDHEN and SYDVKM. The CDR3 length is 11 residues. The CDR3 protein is CATASNEKLFF. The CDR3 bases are TGTGCCACAGCGAGTAATGAAAAACTGTTTTTT. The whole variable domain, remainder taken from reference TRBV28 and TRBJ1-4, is DVKVTQSSRYLVKRTGEKVFLECVQDMDHENMFWYRQDPGLGLRLIYFSYDVKMKEKGDIPEGYSVSREKKERFSLILESASTNQTSMYLCATASNEKLFFGSGTQLSVL.

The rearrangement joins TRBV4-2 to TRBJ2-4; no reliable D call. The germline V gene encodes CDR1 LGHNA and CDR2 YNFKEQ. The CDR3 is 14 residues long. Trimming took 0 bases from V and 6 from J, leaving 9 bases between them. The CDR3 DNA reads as TGTGCCAGCAGCCAAGATTATAGTCCAAACATTCAGTACTTC. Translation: CASSQDYSPNIQYF.

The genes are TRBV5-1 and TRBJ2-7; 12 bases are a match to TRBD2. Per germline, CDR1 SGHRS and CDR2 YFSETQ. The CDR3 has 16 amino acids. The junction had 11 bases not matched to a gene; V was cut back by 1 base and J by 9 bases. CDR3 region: CASSLFSRLAGAGQYF. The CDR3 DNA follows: TGCGCCAGCAGCTTGTTCTCGAGACTAGCGGGAGCGGGGCAGTACTTC.

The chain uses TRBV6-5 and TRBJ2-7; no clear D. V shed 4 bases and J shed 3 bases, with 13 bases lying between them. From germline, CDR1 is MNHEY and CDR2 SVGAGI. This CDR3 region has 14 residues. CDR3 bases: TGTGCCAGCAGTTCCGGGCCTGGGATCTACGAGCAGTACTTC. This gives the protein CASSSGPGIYEQYF.

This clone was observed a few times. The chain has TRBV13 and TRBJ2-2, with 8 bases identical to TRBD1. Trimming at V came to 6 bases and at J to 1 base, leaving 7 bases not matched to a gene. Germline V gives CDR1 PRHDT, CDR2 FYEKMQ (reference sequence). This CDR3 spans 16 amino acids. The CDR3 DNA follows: TGTGCCAGCAGACCCCGCGGACAGGGGAACACCGGGGAGCTGTTTTTT. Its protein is CASRPRGQGNTGELFF.

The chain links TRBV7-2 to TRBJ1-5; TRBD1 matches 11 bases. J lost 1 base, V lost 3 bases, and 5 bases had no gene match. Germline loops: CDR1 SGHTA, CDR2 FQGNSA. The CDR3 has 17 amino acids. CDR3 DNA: TGTGCCAGCAGCTTCCGGACAGGGGGCGTAAGCAATCAGCCCCAGCATTTT. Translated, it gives CASSFRTGGVSNQPQHF.

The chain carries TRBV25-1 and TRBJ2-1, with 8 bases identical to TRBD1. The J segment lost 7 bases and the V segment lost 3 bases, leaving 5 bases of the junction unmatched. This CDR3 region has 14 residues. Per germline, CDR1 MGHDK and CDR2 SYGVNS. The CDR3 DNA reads TGTGCCAGCAGTGACCAGGACAGGGAAAATGAGCAGTTCTTC. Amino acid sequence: CASSDQDRENEQFF. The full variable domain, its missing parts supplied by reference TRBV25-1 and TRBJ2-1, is EADIYQTPRYLVIGTGKKITLECSQTMGHDKMYWYQQDPGMELHLIHYSYGVNSTEKGDLSSESTVSRIRTEHFPLTLESARPSHTSQYLCASSDQDRENEQFFGPGTRLTVL.

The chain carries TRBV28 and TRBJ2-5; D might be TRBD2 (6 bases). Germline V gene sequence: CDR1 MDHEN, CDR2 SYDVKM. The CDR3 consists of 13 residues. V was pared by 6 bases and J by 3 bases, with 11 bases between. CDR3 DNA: TGTGCCAGCAGCAAGGGCGGGAAAGAGACCCAGTACTTC. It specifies CASSKGGKETQYF.